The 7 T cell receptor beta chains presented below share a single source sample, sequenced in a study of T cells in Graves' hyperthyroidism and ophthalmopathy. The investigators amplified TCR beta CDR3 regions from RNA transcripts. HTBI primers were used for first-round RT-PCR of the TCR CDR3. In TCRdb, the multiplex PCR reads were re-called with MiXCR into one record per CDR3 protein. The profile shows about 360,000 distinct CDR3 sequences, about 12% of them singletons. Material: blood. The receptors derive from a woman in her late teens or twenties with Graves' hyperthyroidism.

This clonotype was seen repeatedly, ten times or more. For the CDR3, the DNA is TGTGCCAGCAGCTTAGAGGTTCTTTGGCGGGAGGGCATACTCGTCAATGAGCAGTTCTTC. It is translated as CASSLEVLWREGILVNEQFF. This chain uses TRBV11-2 with TRBJ2-1; 9 nucleotides agree with TRBD2. The junction had 18 bases not matched to a gene; V was cut back by 0 bases and J by 6 bases. This CDR3 has 20 amino acids. Germline-derived CDR1 and CDR2 are SGHAT and FQNNGV. Full variable domain (missing parts from reference TRBV11-2 and TRBJ2-1): EAGVAQSPRYKIIEKRQSVAFWCNPISGHATLYWYQQILGQGPKLLIQFQNNGVVDDSQLPKDRFSAERLKGVDSTLKIQPAKLEDSAVYLCASSLEVLWREGILVNEQFFGPGTRLTVL.

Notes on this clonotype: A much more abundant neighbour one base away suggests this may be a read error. The CDR3: CASSQVPSVAYEQYF. The CDR3 DNA reads TGTGCCAGCAGCCAAGTTCCCTCGGTGGCCTACGAGCAGTACTTC. The chain uses TRBV3-1 and TRBJ2-7; D ambiguous. CDR3 length: 15 amino acids. The V end was cut by 1 base, the J end by 2 bases, with 12 bases between. Germline loops: CDR1 LGHDT, CDR2 YNNKEL (reference sequence).

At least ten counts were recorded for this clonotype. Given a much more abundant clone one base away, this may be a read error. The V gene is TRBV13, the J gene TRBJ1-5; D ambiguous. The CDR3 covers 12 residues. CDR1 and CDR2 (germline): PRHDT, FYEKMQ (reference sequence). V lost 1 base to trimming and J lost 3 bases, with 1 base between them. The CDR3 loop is CASSLDNQPQHF. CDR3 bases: TGTGCCAGCAGCTTAGACAATCAGCCCCAGCATTTT. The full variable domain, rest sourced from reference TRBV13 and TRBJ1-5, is AAGVIQSPRHLIKEKRETATLKCYPIPRHDTVYWYQQGPGQDPQFLISFYEKMQSDKGSIPDRFSAQQFSDYHSELNMSSLELGDSALYFCASSLDNQPQHFGDGTRLSIL.

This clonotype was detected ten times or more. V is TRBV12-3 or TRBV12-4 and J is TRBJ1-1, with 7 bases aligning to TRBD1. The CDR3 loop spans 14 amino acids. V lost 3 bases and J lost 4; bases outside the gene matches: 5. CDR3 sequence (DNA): TGTGCCAGCAGTTTTCAGGGGGTGGGCACTGAAGCTTTCTTT. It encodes CASSFQGVGTEAFF.

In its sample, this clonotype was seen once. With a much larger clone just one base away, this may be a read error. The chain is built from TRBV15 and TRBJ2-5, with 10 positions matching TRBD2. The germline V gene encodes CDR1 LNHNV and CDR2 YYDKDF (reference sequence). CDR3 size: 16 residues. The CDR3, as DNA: TGTGCCACCAGCAGGGGGACTAGCGAGTATTGGGAGAGCCAGTACTTC. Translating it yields CATSRGTSEYWESQYF.

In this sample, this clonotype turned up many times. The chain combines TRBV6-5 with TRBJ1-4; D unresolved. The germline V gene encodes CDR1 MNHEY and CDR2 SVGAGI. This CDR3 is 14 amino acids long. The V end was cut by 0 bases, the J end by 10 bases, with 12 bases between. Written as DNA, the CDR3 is TGTGCCAGCAGTTACTCGGTAGCGGTGTTAAAACTGTTTTTT. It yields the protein CASSYSVAVLKLFF.

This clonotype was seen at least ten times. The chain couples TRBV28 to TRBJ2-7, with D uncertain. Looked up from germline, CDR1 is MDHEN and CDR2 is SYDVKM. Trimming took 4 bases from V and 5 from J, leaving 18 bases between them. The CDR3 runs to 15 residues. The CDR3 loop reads CASSSPGPPSNEQYF. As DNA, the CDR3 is TGTGCCAGCAGTTCACCCGGGCCCCCCTCTAACGAGCAGTACTTC.